There are a few counts of the clone carrying this T cell receptor (beta chain). The antigen is undetermined. The source of the sample is a study of blood T cells in healthy people across ages. Primers used in a second PCR of roughly 7 to 12 cycles were a sample-barcoded 5' primer and a J-beta primer mix. In TCRdb, the 5' RACE reads were re-called with MiXCR into one record per CDR3 protein. The sample consists of roughly 900,000 distinct CDR3 sequences, about 48% of them appearing once. The study's findings and limits: Estimated diversity across one million T cells was deemed an underestimate. Among long-lived donors, naive CD4+ cells were more numerous and diversity higher than in aged donors.

Per sample, extraction of total RNA gave at least 5.5 micrograms in every case. This CDR3 has 13 residues. Trimming at V came to 2 bases and at J to 10 bases, leaving 2 bases not matched to a gene. CDR1 is KGHSH and CDR2 is LQKENI in the germline V gene. The sequenced material came from blood. The source is a young man in good health. The V and J genes are TRBV18 and TRBJ1-6, with 7 positions matching TRBD1. The CDR3 bases are TGTGCCAGCTCACCAACAGGGGAATCACCCCTCCACTTT. This sequence encodes CASSPTGESPLHF.